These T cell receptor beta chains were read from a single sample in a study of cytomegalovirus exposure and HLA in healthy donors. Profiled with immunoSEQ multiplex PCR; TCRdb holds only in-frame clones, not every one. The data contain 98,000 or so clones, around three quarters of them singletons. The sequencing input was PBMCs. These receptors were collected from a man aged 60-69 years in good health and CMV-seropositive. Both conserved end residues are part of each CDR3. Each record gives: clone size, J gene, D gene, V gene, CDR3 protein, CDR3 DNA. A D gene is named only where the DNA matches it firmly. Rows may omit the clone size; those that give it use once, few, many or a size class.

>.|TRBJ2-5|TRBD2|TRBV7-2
CASSQTGSGVETQYF
TGTGCCAGCAGCCAAACGGGTAGCGGGGTAGAGACCCAGTACTTC
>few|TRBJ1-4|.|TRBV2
CASSVLGVEKLFF
TGTGCCAGCAGTGTCTTAGGGGTCGAAAAACTGTTTTTT
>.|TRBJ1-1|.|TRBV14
CASSQVTGVQVDTEAFF
TGTGCCAGCAGCCAAGTGACAGGCGTCCAGGTAGACACTGAAGCTTTCTTT
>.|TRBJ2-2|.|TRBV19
CASRTQGNTGELFF
TGTGCCAGTAGAACACAGGGGAACACCGGGGAGCTGTTTTTT
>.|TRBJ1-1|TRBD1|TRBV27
CASSSFGQEHWEAFF
TGTGCCAGCAGTTCGTTCGGACAGGAACACTGGGAGGCTTTCTTT
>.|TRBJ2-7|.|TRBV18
CASSTLESSYEQYF
TGTGCCAGCTCCACGTTGGAGAGCTCCTACGAGCAGTACTTC
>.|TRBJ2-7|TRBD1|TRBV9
CASSVGGPARGSYEQYF
TGTGCCAGCAGCGTAGGGGGTCCGGCCAGGGGGTCCTACGAGCAGTACTTC
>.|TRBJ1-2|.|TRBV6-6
CASSYSGGSYGYTF
TGTGCCAGCAGTTACTCAGGCGGATCCTATGGCTACACCTTC
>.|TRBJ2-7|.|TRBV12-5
CASGLVLGTSYEQYF
TGTGCTAGTGGTTTGGTACTCGGGACAAGCTACGAGCAGTACTTC
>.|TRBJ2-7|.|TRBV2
CASEPSPPAYEQYF
TGTGCCAGCGAACCCTCCCCGCCCGCCTACGAGCAGTACTTC
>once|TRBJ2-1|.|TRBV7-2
CASSPQAQKNNEQFF
TGTGCCAGCAGCCCCCAGGCGCAGAAAAACAATGAGCAGTTCTTC
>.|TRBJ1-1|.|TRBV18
CASSPLTLEVLNTEAFF
TGTGCCAGCTCACCACTCACACTAGAAGTATTGAACACTGAAGCTTTCTTT
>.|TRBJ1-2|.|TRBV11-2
CASSLTRQTYGYTF
TGTGCCAGCAGCTTAACACGACAGACGTATGGCTACACCTTC
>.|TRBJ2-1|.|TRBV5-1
CASSSTSYNEQFF
TGCGCCAGCAGCTCCACTAGCTACAATGAGCAGTTCTTC
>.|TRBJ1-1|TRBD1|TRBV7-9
CASSLDRDGTEAFF
TGTGCCAGCAGCCTCGACAGGGACGGAACTGAAGCTTTCTTT
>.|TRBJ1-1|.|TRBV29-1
CSSGRGGTEAFF
TGCAGCTCTGGGAGGGGAGGGACTGAAGCTTTCTTT
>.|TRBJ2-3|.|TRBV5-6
CASSLTSGTQYF
TGTGCCAGCAGCTTGACCTCAGGTACGCAGTATTTT
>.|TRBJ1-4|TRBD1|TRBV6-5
CASRGTGTNEKLFF
TGTGCCAGCAGGGGGACAGGCACTAATGAAAAACTGTTTTTT
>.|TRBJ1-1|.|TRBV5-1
CASSPTGPGTEAFF
TGCGCCAGCAGCCCCACAGGGCCAGGAACTGAAGCTTTCTTT
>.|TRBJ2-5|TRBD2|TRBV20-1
CSVRGEETQYF
TGCAGTGTCCGGGGGGAAGAGACCCAGTACTTC
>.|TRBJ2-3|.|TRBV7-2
CASSFGQPDTDTQYF
TGTGCCAGCAGCTTCGGACAGCCCGACACAGATACGCAGTATTTT
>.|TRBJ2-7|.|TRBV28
CASSFGASEYEQYF
TGTGCCAGCAGTTTTGGGGCATCGGAGTACGAGCAGTACTTC
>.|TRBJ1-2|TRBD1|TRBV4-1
CASRRQGAFNGYTF
TGCGCCAGCAGAAGACAGGGGGCTTTTAATGGCTACACCTTC
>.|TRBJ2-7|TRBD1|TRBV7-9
CASSLGQGLSYEQYF
TGTGCCAGCAGCTTAGGACAGGGGTTATCCTACGAGCAGTACTTC
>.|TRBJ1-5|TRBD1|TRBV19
CASSPRQGRIGNQPQHF
TGTGCCAGTAGTCCGCGACAGGGGAGGATTGGCAATCAGCCCCAGCATTTT
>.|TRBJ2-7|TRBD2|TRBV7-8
CASSLGPGGAGDTYEQYF
TGTGCCAGCAGCTTAGGCCCGGGTGGGGCGGGAGATACCTACGAGCAGTACTTC
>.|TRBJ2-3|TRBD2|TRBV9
CASSSAGGVDTQYF
TGTGCCAGCAGCTCAGCGGGGGGGGTGGATACGCAGTATTTT
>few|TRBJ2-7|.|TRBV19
CAELVGEQYF
TGTGCCGAGCTAGTTGGTGAGCAGTACTTC
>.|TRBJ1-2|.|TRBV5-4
CASSLVNTGIRGYTF
TGTGCCAGCAGTCTAGTAAACACAGGGATACGGGGCTACACCTTC
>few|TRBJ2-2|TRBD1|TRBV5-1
CASSLRTGDTGELFF
TGCGCCAGCAGCTTAAGGACAGGGGATACCGGGGAGCTGTTTTTT
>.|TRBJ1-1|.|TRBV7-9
CSSRNLRGKNTEAFF
TGTTCCAGCAGAAACCTTCGGGGTAAGAACACTGAAGCTTTCTTT
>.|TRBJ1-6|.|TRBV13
CASSSRHGSSPLHF
TGTGCCAGCAGCTCCAGACACGGCAGCTCACCCCTCCACTTT
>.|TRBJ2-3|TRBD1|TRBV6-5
CASSYRGQGTDTQYF
TGTGCCAGCAGTTATCGAGGACAGGGTACAGATACGCAGTATTTT
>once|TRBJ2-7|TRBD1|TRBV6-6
CASRNGQGVSYEQYF
TGTGCCAGCAGAAACGGACAGGGGGTGTCCTACGAGCAGTACTTC
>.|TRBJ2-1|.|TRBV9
CASSVVARPSYNEQFF
TGTGCCAGCAGCGTAGTGGCCAGGCCTTCCTACAATGAGCAGTTCTTC